This T cell receptor beta chain was recovered during a study of T cells in localized non-small cell lung cancer. Here immunoSEQ multiplex PCR was the method, and the copy in TCRdb shows in-frame clones only, minus some. The data contain approximately 2,800 clones, approximately 21% of them singletons. Study-level points and caveats: Longer overall survival accompanied higher blood T cell density.

CDR1 and CDR2 (germline): SGHNT, YENEEA. J was trimmed by 9 bases and V by 5 bases; bases with no gene match: 5. The CDR3 runs to 14 residues. This clone counts as medium-sized (0.01 to 0.1%). Its antigen is not known. J is TRBJ1-6 and V is TRBV11-3, with TRBD1 matching 9 bases. Sequencing was performed on lung tumor tissue, taken before any cancer treatment. The clonotype originates from a male donor older than 55 with stage II squamous cell lung carcinoma. The CDR3 region is CASSQTGGGSPLHF. The CDR3 coding sequence is TGTGCCAGCAGCCAGACAGGGGGTGGTTCACCCCTCCACTTT.